Below are 11 T cell receptor beta chains sequenced from a single sample in a study of identical twins. TCRdb analysed the 5' RACE reads with MiXCR anew, one entry per CDR3 protein. The sample holds 200,000 to 250,000 distinct CDR3 sequences, approximately 7.1% seen once. Another study also made use of these data, one on T cells expressing NK-cell markers.

The specimen sequenced was CD8+ T cells sorted from blood. These TCRs come from a young woman in good health.

This clonotype was picked up a small number of times. The J gene is TRBJ2-7, the V gene TRBV6-2 or TRBV6-3, with TRBD2 identical over 9 bases. The CDR3 covers 15 residues. V trimming: 1 base; J trimming: 5 bases; junction bases outside the gene matches: 6. Germline V gene data show CDR1 as MNHEY and CDR2 as SVGEGT. In DNA form, the CDR3 reads TGTGCCAGCAGTTACTGGCGGGAGGGCTTCGACGAGCAGTACTTC. Encoded protein: CASSYWREGFDEQYF.

In the case of this clonotype: A junction end diverges from the germline sequence, so it may reflect a read error. V usage is TRBV3-1 and J usage is TRBJ2-3; 11 bases fit TRBD2. Germline-derived CDR1 and CDR2 are LGHDT and YNNKEL (reference sequence). The CDR3 length is 15 residues. The CDR3 sequence: CASSPTSGNPDTKYF. CDR3 bases: TGTGCCAGCAGCCCGACTAGCGGGAATCCAGATACGAAGTATTTT.

This clonotype came up many times. V gene TRBV2 combines with J gene TRBJ2-7, with D uncertain. This CDR3 comprises 12 residues. Germline CDR1 SNHLY, CDR2 FYNNEI. V was clipped by 4 bases and J by 10 bases, with 14 bases between them. This CDR3 reads CASSAVDSGQYF. The CDR3 DNA sequence: TGTGCCAGCAGTGCCGTCGACTCGGGTCAGTACTTC.

The chain couples TRBV4-1 to TRBJ2-7; 10 positions match TRBD1. The CDR3 has 17 amino acids. The V segment lost 3 bases and the J segment 0 bases; nucleotides outside the gene matches: 8. Germline V gene data show CDR1 as MGHRA and CDR2 as YSYEKL. The CDR3 sequence: CASSHLPGQGSSYEQYF. CDR3 sequence (DNA): TGCGCCAGCAGCCATCTTCCGGGACAGGGGTCCTCCTACGAGCAGTACTTC.

This rearrangement joins TRBV12-3 or TRBV12-4 to TRBJ2-2, with D possibly being TRBD2 (7 bases). Trimming took 6 bases from V and 6 from J, leaving 20 bases between them. The CDR3 covers 16 residues. In nucleotides, the CDR3 is TGTGCCAGCAGCCGAGGGGGGGGGTCCCCCCCCGGGGAGCTGTTTTTT. It yields the protein CASSRGGGSPPGELFF.

This clonotype was recorded a few times. This chain links TRBV15 with TRBJ1-5, with a weak D call TRBD1 (5 bases). V lost 4 bases to trimming and J lost 5 bases, with 12 bases between them. Looked up from germline, CDR1 is LNHNV and CDR2 is YYDKDF (reference sequence). This CDR3 contains 14 residues. Here the CDR3 reads CATSTAGRDQPQHF. The CDR3 nucleotides are TGTGCCACCAGCACGGCCGGCAGGGATCAGCCCCAGCATTTT.

This clonotype was seen a handful of times. CDR3 in amino acids: CASSLELAATYEQYF. CDR3 DNA: TGCGCCAGCAGCTTGGAACTAGCGGCTACCTACGAGCAGTACTTC. The chain has TRBV5-1 and TRBJ2-7; 8 nucleotides align to TRBD2. The V gene's germline CDR1 is SGHRS and CDR2 YFSETQ. CDR3 length: 15 amino acids. Unmatched junction bases numbered 4, after V lost 0 bases and J lost 2 bases.

There are a few counts of this clonotype. The chain has TRBV13 and TRBJ1-2; 7 bases agree with TRBD1. V lost 4 bases to trimming and J lost 5 bases; unmatched junction nucleotides: 10. The germline gives CDR1 PRHDT, CDR2 FYEKMQ (reference sequence). This CDR3 has 15 residues. CDR3 protein: CASSSYDREKYGYTF. DNA for the CDR3: TGTGCCAGCAGCTCCTATGACAGGGAAAAGTATGGCTACACCTTC.

Many counts were recorded for this clonotype. As DNA, the CDR3 is TGTGCCAGCGGAGACAGGGTCACTGAAGCTTTCTTT. This codes for CASGDRVTEAFF. V usage is TRBV6-5 and J usage is TRBJ1-1; 7 positions agree with TRBD1. CDR3 length equals 12 residues. The germline CDR1 and CDR2 sequences are MNHEY and SVGAGI. With V trimmed by 8 bases and J by 4 bases, 4 bases remained unmatched.

The chain joins TRBV28 to TRBJ1-2; D might be TRBD1 (5 bases). The V end lost 5 bases, the J end lost 5 bases, and 12 bases lay between the germline ends. From germline, CDR1 is MDHEN and CDR2 SYDVKM. The CDR3 runs to 13 residues. As DNA, the CDR3 is TGTGCCAGCAGTCCGACAGAATTTTATGGCTACACCTTC. Translating gives CASSPTEFYGYTF.

Many counts were recorded for this clonotype. The chain employs TRBV29-1 and TRBJ2-2; a weak D match, TRBD1 (6 bases). CDR1 and CDR2 (germline): SQVTM, ANQGSEA. This CDR3 is built from 14 residues. V lost 7 bases to trimming and J lost 4 bases, with 16 bases between them. The chain's CDR3 is CSAQEDSFTGELFF. CDR3 bases: TGCAGCGCCCAAGAGGACAGTTTCACCGGGGAGCTGTTTTTT.